This T cell receptor beta chain was recovered during a study of vaccination and CD4 T cells after COVID-19. Overall study: Control wells got either CEFX epitopes, HIV-1 Nef peptides, or no peptide at all. Overall study results and limits: In median terms, SARS-CoV-2-reactive clonotypes went from about 20 to 38, a nonsignificant rise.

Sequencing of the DNA from cultured CD4+ T cells was carried out with the Oncomine TCR Beta short-read assay. From the PCR reads, TCRdb called clonotypes with MiXCR, one entry per CDR3 protein. Of more than 10,000 distinct CDR3 sequences in the sample, about two fifths were seen once. Treatment: roughly nine-day PBMC culture with coronavirus spike peptide pools or control peptides (ViraFEST assay). Germline CDR1 is LNHDA and CDR2 is SQIVND (reference sequence). The CDR3 has 12 residues. V gave up 8 bases and J gave up 9 bases, with 16 bases separating them. This clonotype was counted a few times. Antigen: not known.

The clonotype was recovered from a human donor who had recovered from COVID-19. The V call is TRBV19, the J call TRBJ1-1; weak D call: TRBD1 (6 bases). Sequenced material: CD4+ T cells from blood, cultured in vitro. The CDR3 is CASSTGGGQAFF. The CDR3 DNA sequence: TGTGCCAGTTCGACCGGGGGCGGCCAAGCTTTCTTT.